This entry concerns a single T cell receptor (beta chain). Sequencing used immunoSEQ multiplex PCR; TCRdb keeps in-frame clones, though not all of them. The sample yields 450,000 to 600,000 clones, 75% to 90% seen once. This sample was taken from a study of blood T cell repertoires in COVID-19. Study as a whole: T cells, B-cell-depleted T cells, or PBMCs supplied cDNA or gDNA.

Symptom resolution, clearance, or two negative PCRs marked the recovered donors of Cohort 3. The clonotype originates from a woman aged 18 to 35 who had recovered from COVID-19. Sequenced material: PBMCs or T cells enriched from blood (not recorded which).

The CDR3 DNA reads as TGTGCCAGCAGTGGATTCGGTGGGCAGGGAGGAAGAGAGACCCAGTACTTC. Translating it yields CASSGFGGQGGRETQYF. This sequence joins TRBV25-1 and TRBJ2-5; D perhaps matches TRBD2 (6 bases). The CDR3 is made up of 17 amino acids. Per the germline V gene, CDR1 is MGHDK and CDR2 is SYGVNS. V was trimmed by 4 bases and J by 4 bases, leaving 22 bases between them.